The TCR beta chain under discussion was sequenced for a study of blood T cell repertoires in COVID-19. Looking at the study overall: Researchers got acute and convalescent COVID-19 samples from the United States, Italy and Spain. PBMCs, B-cell-depleted T cells, or T cells provided the cDNA or gDNA that made up the material.

Germline V gene lookup returns CDR1 SGHNT and CDR2 YENEEA. V gave up 5 bases and J gave up 3 bases; unmatched junction bases: 5. This CDR3 is 16 amino acids long. Individuals drawn from about two dozen US areas were about 18 to 95 years old. Either two negative PCRs, clearance, or symptom resolution qualified Cohort 3 donors as recovered. Some clones are missing from TCRdb's copy, which holds only in-frame ones; the method was immunoSEQ multiplex PCR. The sample consists of 200,000 to 250,000 clones, 75% to 90% of them appearing once. The sequence was obtained from a young man who had recovered from COVID-19. Sequencing was carried out using PBMCs or T cells enriched from blood (not recorded which). The chain carries TRBV11-3 and TRBJ2-3; 13 bases align to TRBD2. CDR3 sequence (DNA): TGTGCCAGCAGCACTCGGACTAGCGGGAGTACAGATACGCAGTATTTT. Encoded protein: CASSTRTSGSTDTQYF.